The 11 T cell receptor beta chains listed next were all sequenced from one sample in a study of tumor-infiltrating lymphocytes in primary liver carcinoma. TCR beta cDNA was prepared out of approximately 500 ng total RNA by means of a constant-region primer. Three nested multiplex PCR rounds, a slightly modified ARM-PCR, produced the libraries for TCR beta. TRBV1-TRBV30 forward primers paired with a C-beta reverse primer drove the first two PCR rounds, roughly 10 cycles each. TCRdb re-called the multiplex PCR reads through MiXCR, storing one row per CDR3 protein. The repertoire holds tens of thousands of distinct CDR3 sequences, with 69% as singletons. Starting material for RNA and DNA co-extraction consisted of roughly 20-34 mg of unsorted bulk tissue. The sample consisted of tumor-adjacent normal liver tissue. These receptors all stem from a middle-aged man with primary liver carcinoma and hepatitis B virus infection.

This clonotype has ten or more counts. The V call is TRBV20-1, the J call TRBJ2-1; D is unclear. The germline V gene has CDR1 DFQATT and CDR2 SNEGSKA (reference sequence). The ends were cut back, 6 bases at V and 5 bases at J, with 11 bases in the middle. The CDR3 contains 12 residues. The CDR3 nucleotides read TGCAGTGCACAGCCCAACAACAATGAGCAGTTCTTC. Amino acids: CSAQPNNNEQFF.

For this clonotype: A much larger clonotype is one base distant, so this may be a read error. The chain is built from TRBV11-3 and TRBJ2-2, with D possibly TRBD1 on 6 matching bases. The CDR3 runs 15 residues. Per the germline V gene, CDR1 is SGHNT and CDR2 is YENEEA. The CDR3 loop reads CTSSLSPRGDAELFF. CDR3 DNA sequence: TGTACCAGCAGCTTGTCCCCCAGGGGCGATGCGGAGCTGTTTTTT.

The chain carries TRBV20-1 and TRBJ1-3, with D uncertain. Germline CDR1 is DFQATT and CDR2 is SNEGSKA (reference sequence). The CDR3 runs to 15 residues. The ends were cut back, 3 bases at V and 4 bases at J, with 16 bases in the middle. The CDR3 loop is CSASPFGVGGNTIYF. The CDR3 region has the DNA TGCAGTGCTAGTCCTTTCGGGGTTGGAGGAAACACCATATATTTT.

The table lists this clonotype with many counts. The chain recombines TRBV29-1 with TRBJ1-1, with 9 bases identical to TRBD1. Germline V gene lookup returns CDR1 SQVTM and CDR2 ANQGSEA. Trimming took 6 bases from V and 4 from J; bases not matched to a gene: 12. The CDR3 is 15 residues long. The CDR3 DNA sequence: TGCAGCGTCGCCCCGGGACAGGGCATGGGCACTGAAGCTTTCTTT. It codes for CSVAPGQGMGTEAFF.

This clonotype was recorded only once. The DNA for the CDR3 is TGTGCCAGCAACTTGGCCCATCCCCTGCAGTATTTT. This encodes CASNLAHPLQYF. The chain uses TRBV12-3 or TRBV12-4 and TRBJ2-3; D uncertain. V was cut by 7 bases and J by 11 bases, with 16 bases left in between. This CDR3 comprises 12 residues.

As concerns this clonotype: One end of the junction is discordant with germline, which a read error may explain. V and J are TRBV11-2 and TRBJ2-1; possibly TRBD1 or TRBD2 for D (5 bases each). Germline values: CDR1 SGHAT, CDR2 FQNNGV. The CDR3 extends over 16 amino acids. CDR3 in amino acids: CVSSWDHRMGYIEQFF. The CDR3 DNA reads TGTGTCAGCAGTTGGGACCATAGGATGGGCTACATTGAGCAGTTCTTC. The variable domain in full, with the rest retrieved from reference TRBV11-2 and TRBJ2-1, is EAGVAQSPRYKIIEKRQSVAFWCNPISGHATLYWYQQILGQGPKLLIQFQNNGVVDDSQLPKDRFSAERLKGVDSTLKIQPAKLEDSAVYLCVSSWDHRMGYIEQFFGPGTRLTVL.

The V call is TRBV6-2 or TRBV6-3, the J call TRBJ2-3; D not resolved. Germline V gene sequence: CDR1 MNHEY, CDR2 SVGEGT. The CDR3 extends over 12 amino acids. Trimming pared 7 bases from V and 6 bases from J, leaving 11 bases between. The CDR3 region is CASTSVVDTQYF. CDR3 DNA: TGTGCCAGCACCTCAGTAGTGGATACGCAGTATTTT.

The table lists this clonotype with many counts. This rearrangement joins TRBV14 to TRBJ2-7; D is undetermined. The V end lost 0 bases, the J end lost 3 bases, and 21 bases lay between the germline ends. The CDR3 extends over 18 amino acids. CDR1 is SGHDN, CDR2 FVKESK, per germline. The CDR3 sequence is CASSQEFVLGRADYEQYF. The CDR3 DNA is TGTGCCAGCAGCCAAGAGTTTGTTTTAGGTCGGGCGGACTACGAGCAGTACTTC.

In its sample, this clonotype was seen many times. This chain joins TRBV12-3 or TRBV12-4 and TRBJ2-1, with TRBD2 matching over 8 bases. The CDR3 runs 15 residues. V was clipped by 0 bases and J by 7 bases; unmatched bases: 5. The CDR3 DNA is TGTGCCAGCAGTTTAGCAGCGGGAGTGGGTAATGAGCAGTTCTTC. Translated: CASSLAAGVGNEQFF.

This clonotype occurred many times. The V gene is TRBV6-1, the J gene TRBJ2-2; TRBD1 is a possible D gene (6 bases). CDR1 MNHNS and CDR2 SASEGT come from the germline V gene. The CDR3 length is 17 residues. The V end lost 6 bases, the J end lost 6 bases, and 23 bases lay between the germline ends. CDR3 sequence (DNA): TGTGCCAGCAGAAGATTTGGGGCAGGGGTGGATTCCGGGGAGCTGTTTTTT. As protein: CASRRFGAGVDSGELFF.

This clonotype was seen at least ten times. This chain links TRBV24-1 with TRBJ1-1; a possible D gene is TRBD1 (5 bases). V was shortened by 9 bases and J by 1 base, with 11 bases between the two germline ends. Germline assignment: CDR1 KGHDR and CDR2 SFDVKD. This CDR3 has 13 amino acids. The CDR3 DNA is TGTGCCACCCGGGTAGGGGAGAACACTGAAGCTTTCTTT. It is translated as CATRVGENTEAFF.